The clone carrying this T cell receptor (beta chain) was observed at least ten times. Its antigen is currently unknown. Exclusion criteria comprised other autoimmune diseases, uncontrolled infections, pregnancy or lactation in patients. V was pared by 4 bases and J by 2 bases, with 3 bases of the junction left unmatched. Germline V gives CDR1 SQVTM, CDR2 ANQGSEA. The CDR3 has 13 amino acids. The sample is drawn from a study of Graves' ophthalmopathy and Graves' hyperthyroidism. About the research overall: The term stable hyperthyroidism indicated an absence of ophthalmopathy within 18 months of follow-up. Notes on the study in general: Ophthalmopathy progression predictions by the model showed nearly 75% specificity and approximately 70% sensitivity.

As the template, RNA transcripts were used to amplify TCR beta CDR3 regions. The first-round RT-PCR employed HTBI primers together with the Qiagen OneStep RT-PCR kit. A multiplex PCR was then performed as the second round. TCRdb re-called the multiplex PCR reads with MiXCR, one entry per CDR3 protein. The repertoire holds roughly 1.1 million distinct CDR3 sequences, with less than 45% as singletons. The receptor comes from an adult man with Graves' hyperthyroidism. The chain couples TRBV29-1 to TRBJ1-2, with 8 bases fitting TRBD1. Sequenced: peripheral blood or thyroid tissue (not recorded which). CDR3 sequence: CSVAGTGNYGYTF. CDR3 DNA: TGCAGCGTTGCAGGGACAGGAAACTATGGCTACACCTTC.